What follows are 25 T cell receptor beta chains derived from one specimen sequenced in a study of T cells in Graves' hyperthyroidism and ophthalmopathy. Amplified regions were TCR beta CDR3 sequences from RNA transcripts. With the HTBI primer set, the TCR CDR3 went through a first round of RT-PCR. TCRdb analysed the multiplex PCR reads with MiXCR anew, one entry per CDR3 protein. The table includes nearly 600,000 distinct CDR3 sequences, 14% detected once. The specimen was blood. These receptors were taken from a woman under 30 with Graves' ophthalmopathy.

This clonotype was detected ten times or more. This chain joins TRBV28 and TRBJ2-2; 7 bases are shared with TRBD2. Trimming took 6 bases from V and 4 from J; bases not matched to a gene: 8. The CDR3 covers 15 residues. Germline values: CDR1 MDHEN, CDR2 SYDVKM. CDR3 bases: TGTGCCAGCAGAGATAGCGGGCTGGGCACCGGGGAGCTGTTTTTT. Its protein product is CASRDSGLGTGELFF.

The rearrangement uses TRBV28 and TRBJ2-3, with TRBD2 matching over 7 bases. This CDR3 has 13 amino acids. V was clipped by 5 bases and J by 4 bases; unmatched bases: 3. Germline loops: CDR1 MDHEN, CDR2 SYDVKM. For the CDR3, the DNA is TGTGCCAGCAGTACTAGCGATTCAGATACGCAGTATTTT. It codes for CASSTSDSDTQYF.

This clonotype was counted many times. The chain employs TRBV28 and TRBJ1-1; TRBD1 agrees at 8 bases. This CDR3 contains 17 residues. The germline gives CDR1 MDHEN, CDR2 SYDVKM. After removal of 3 bases from V and 1 base from J, the junction contained 10 bases not matched to a gene. The CDR3 coding sequence is TGTGCCAGCAGTTTTTCGTTGGCAGGGGGCTGGAACACTGAAGCTTTCTTT. Translating gives CASSFSLAGGWNTEAFF.

This clonotype was detected a few times. J is TRBJ1-6 and V is TRBV20-1, with no clear D. The germline V gene encodes CDR1 DFQATT and CDR2 SNEGSKA (reference sequence). CDR3 length: 14 residues. Trimming removed 0 bases at V and 2 bases at J, with 5 bases between. The CDR3 region has the DNA TGCAGTGCTAGAGATTTGACCTATAATTCACCCCTCCACTTT. This translates into CSARDLTYNSPLHF.

This clonotype was seen repeatedly, ten times or more. The rearrangement links TRBV11-2 to TRBJ1-2; D perhaps matches TRBD1 (5 bases). Germline values: CDR1 SGHAT, CDR2 FQNNGV. The V end was cut by 1 base, the J end by 7 bases, with 10 bases between. This CDR3 region has 13 residues. The CDR3 DNA reads TGTGCCAGCAGCTTAGGACAGCGTGGTGGCTACACCTTC. Translated, it gives CASSLGQRGGYTF.

This clonotype was observed many times. At one end the junction does not follow the germline gene, possibly because of a read error. The chain links TRBV12-3 or TRBV12-4 to TRBJ2-1, with D possibly matching TRBD2 (7 bases). The CDR3 runs 17 residues. The DNA of the CDR3 is TGTGCCAGCAGTCCTGGGGGGGGGGCCTCTCGAAACAATGAGCAGTTCTTT. This gives the protein CASSPGGGASRNNEQFF.

This clonotype turned up a few times. V usage is TRBV6-6 and J usage is TRBJ1-2; 9 bases map to TRBD1. V lost 2 bases, J lost 5 bases, and 3 bases stayed unmatched. CDR1 MNHNY and CDR2 SVGAGI come from the germline V gene (reference sequence). The CDR3 is made up of 14 amino acids. CDR3 coding DNA: TGTGCCAGCAGTTACGGGACAGGGCTTTATGGCTACACCTTC. Amino acid sequence: CASSYGTGLYGYTF.

On this clonotype: A clone one base away is much larger, so this may be a read error. CDR3 bases: TGTGCCAGCAGTTCAGGGGGCAACGAGCAGTGCTTC. This translates into CASSSGGNEQCF. J is TRBJ2-7 and V is TRBV27; 8 positions agree with TRBD1. CDR1 and CDR2 from the germline V gene are MNHEY and SMNVEV (reference sequence). The CDR3 is 12 amino acids.

This clonotype was observed a few times. Germline is not matched at one junction end, which may reflect a read error. The genes are TRBV2 and TRBJ2-2; D unresolved. Germline V CDR1 and CDR2: SNHLY, FYNNEI. The CDR3 is made up of 14 amino acids. The CDR3 reads CASSQVGDTGELFF. The CDR3 DNA reads as TGCGCCAGCAGCCAAGTTGGGGACACCGGGGAGCTGTTTTTT.

The table lists this clonotype with many counts. V is TRBV20-1 and J is TRBJ2-3; 7 nucleotides match TRBD1. Germline trimming cut 5 bases from V and 0 bases from J; bases unmatched to any gene: 11. The CDR3 consists of 16 residues. Germline V gene lookup returns CDR1 DFQATT and CDR2 SNEGSKA (reference sequence). The CDR3 DNA is TGCAGTGCTCAAGGGGGCGCAGGACGGAGCACAGATACGCAGTATTTT. Translating gives CSAQGGAGRSTDTQYF.

This rearrangement joins TRBV7-8 to TRBJ1-1; TRBD1 matches 12 bases. This CDR3 is 16 amino acids long. V shed 1 base, J shed 5 bases, and the junction held 5 bases outside the gene matches. Germline assignment: CDR1 SGHVS and CDR2 FQNEAQ. The CDR3 nucleotides are TGTGCCAGCAGCTTAGAAGGGACAGGGGGCGCGACTGAAGCTTTCTTT. Translation gives CASSLEGTGGATEAFF.

This clonotype has a count of ten or more. The CDR3 coding sequence is TGTGCCAGCAGTTTTCCGGCGGGATGGGAGACCCAGTACTTC. It translates to CASSFPAGWETQYF. This chain uses TRBV28 with TRBJ2-5, with D possibly being TRBD2 (6 bases). The germline V gene encodes CDR1 MDHEN and CDR2 SYDVKM. The CDR3 extends over 14 amino acids. Trimming removed 3 bases from V and 5 bases from J, with 13 bases in between.

The chain employs TRBV19 and TRBJ2-7, with 8 positions matching TRBD1. V trimming: 6 bases; J trimming: 2 bases; junction bases outside the gene matches: 9. The germline CDR1 and CDR2 sequences are LNHDA and SQIVND (reference sequence). The CDR3 covers 15 residues. The CDR3 loop reads CASRLRGQVTYEQYF. As DNA, the CDR3 is TGTGCCAGTAGGCTCAGGGGGCAGGTAACCTACGAGCAGTACTTC.

In its sample, this clonotype was seen a few times. The chain uses TRBV29-1 and TRBJ1-3; D is possibly TRBD1 (6 bases). V dropped 7 bases and J dropped 0 bases, with 10 bases sitting between them. Germline V gives CDR1 SQVTM, CDR2 ANQGSEA. This CDR3 region has 13 residues. CDR3 loop: CSGWTDSGNTIYF. DNA of the CDR3: TGCAGCGGGTGGACAGACTCTGGAAACACCATATATTTT.

This clonotype was detected many times. This rearrangement joins TRBV10-3 to TRBJ2-7; no definite D call. V was trimmed by 6 bases and J by 0 bases, leaving 9 bases between them. Germline-derived CDR1 and CDR2 are ENHRY and SYGVKD. The CDR3 spans 13 residues. The CDR3 sequence: CAISLGDSYEQYF. The CDR3 region has the DNA TGTGCCATCAGCCTTGGGGACTCCTACGAGCAGTACTTC.

This clonotype was detected ten times or more. The V and J genes are TRBV28 and TRBJ2-2; no firm D call. Deletions cut 3 bases from V and 5 bases from J, with 10 bases between. This CDR3 is 14 amino acids long. The germline CDR1 and CDR2 sequences are MDHEN and SYDVKM. CDR3 region: CASSFTQYTGELFF. CDR3 in DNA: TGTGCCAGCAGTTTTACTCAATATACCGGGGAGCTGTTTTTT.

The chain is built from TRBV7-2 and TRBJ2-1; 8 positions match TRBD2. Germline CDR1 reads SGHTA; CDR2 reads FQGNSA. This CDR3 has 16 residues. After removal of 5 bases from V and 7 bases from J, the junction contained 13 bases not matched to a gene. This CDR3 is CASSPSSGHKRNEQFF. CDR3 DNA sequence: TGTGCCAGCAGCCCCTCTAGCGGGCACAAAAGGAATGAGCAGTTCTTC. Combining the CDR3 with reference TRBV7-2 and TRBJ2-1 gives the whole variable domain GAGVSQSPSNKVTEKGKDVELRCDPISGHTALYWYRQSLGQGLEFLIYFQGNSAPDKSGLPSDRFSAERTGGSVSTLTIQRTQQEDSAVYLCASSPSSGHKRNEQFFGPGTRLTVL.

The chain is built from TRBV7-9 and TRBJ2-3; 10 bases are a match to TRBD2. V lost 4 bases to trimming and J lost 7 bases; unmatched junction nucleotides: 20. CDR3 length: 19 amino acids. Germline V gene data show CDR1 as SEHNR and CDR2 as FQNEAQ (reference sequence). CDR3 bases: TGTGCCAGCAGCTCCGCCTTAGACCAAGCGGGAGGGCCGGCGAATACGCAGTATTTT. Its protein is CASSSALDQAGGPANTQYF.

Many counts were recorded for this clonotype. This chain joins TRBV28 and TRBJ2-1, with 15 bases identical to TRBD2. Germline V gene lookup returns CDR1 MDHEN and CDR2 SYDVKM. V lost 2 bases to trimming and J lost 3 bases; unmatched junction nucleotides: 8. The CDR3 spans 19 residues. This CDR3 reads CASSLRGLAGGIIYNEQFF. The CDR3 DNA reads TGTGCCAGCAGTTTACGAGGACTAGCGGGAGGGATCATCTACAATGAGCAGTTCTTC.

In this sample, this clonotype turned up a few times. The chain carries TRBV28 and TRBJ1-1, with a tentative D call TRBD1 (6 bases). The CDR3 runs 18 residues. V was trimmed by 5 bases and J by 11 bases, leaving 33 bases between them. Germline V CDR1 and CDR2: MDHEN, SYDVKM. CDR3 amino acids: CASSPPGRTEPTLTTAFF. The CDR3 nucleotides read TGTGCCAGCAGTCCCCCGGGCCGGACAGAGCCAACCCTAACAACCGCTTTCTTT.

This clonotype was counted many times. V gene TRBV2 combines with J gene TRBJ1-1, with 10 positions matching TRBD1. The length of the CDR3 is 14 residues. CDR1 is SNHLY and CDR2 is FYNNEI in the germline V gene. V was clipped by 5 bases and J by 4 bases; unmatched bases: 4. This CDR3 reads CASSTGQGITEAFF. CDR3 DNA sequence: TGTGCCAGCAGTACGGGACAGGGGATCACTGAAGCTTTCTTT. Filled out from reference TRBV2 and TRBJ1-1, the complete variable domain reads EPEVTQTPSHQVTQMGQEVILRCVPISNHLYFYWYRQILGQKVEFLVSFYNNEISEKSEIFDDQFSVERPDGSNFTLKIRSTKLEDSAMYFCASSTGQGITEAFFGQGTRLTVV.

To note about this clonotype: A much larger clonotype is one base distant, so this may be a read error. The chain links TRBV7-3 to TRBJ1-3; tentative D call: TRBD1 (5 bases). Germline lookup yields CDR1 SGHTA and CDR2 FQGTGA. Trimming stripped 5 bases from V and 2 bases from J, with 10 bases between. The CDR3 length is 14 residues. CDR3 loop: CASSQGVPGNTIYF. Here the CDR3 DNA reads TGTGCCAGCAGCCAAGGGGTCCCTGGAAACACCATATATTTT. Combining the CDR3 with reference TRBV7-3 and TRBJ1-3 gives the whole variable domain GAGVSQTPSNKVTEKGKYVELRCDPISGHTALYWYRQSLGQGPEFLIYFQGTGAADDSGLPNDRFFAVRPEGSVSTLKIQRTERGDSAVYLCASSQGVPGNTIYFGEGSWLTVV.

This clonotype appeared many times. The chain joins TRBV12-3 or TRBV12-4 to TRBJ2-2; 11 bases match TRBD1. The CDR3 has 16 amino acids. The junction had 4 bases not matched to a gene; V was cut back by 4 bases and J by 3 bases. The CDR3 sequence: CASSWTGGEDTGELFF. CDR3 bases: TGTGCCAGCAGTTGGACAGGGGGCGAGGACACCGGGGAGCTGTTTTTT.

This rearrangement joins TRBV9 to TRBJ1-2, with 9 bases lining up with TRBD1. The CDR3 length is 15 residues. The V segment lost 3 bases and the J segment 7 bases; nucleotides outside the gene matches: 10. Germline CDR1 reads SGDLS; CDR2 reads YYNGEE. The CDR3, as DNA: TGTGCCAGCAGCGAGGGGACAGGGCAAGGGGTTGGCTACACCTTC. Translating it yields CASSEGTGQGVGYTF.

The chain links TRBV5-1 to TRBJ1-3; D call uncertain. The germline CDR1 and CDR2 sequences are SGHRS and YFSETQ. The CDR3 has 16 amino acids. With 0 bases removed from V and 7 bases from J, the gap between germline ends came to 17 bases. CDR3 nucleotides: TGCGCCAGCAGCTTGGAGCGGACTTCTCCCCATAACACCATATATTTT. Encoded protein: CASSLERTSPHNTIYF.